Below, 12 T cell receptor beta chains from the same sample are listed, as sequenced in a study of blood T cell repertoires in COVID-19. Repertoires were generated with immunoSEQ multiplex PCR, while TCRdb's copy carries only in-frame clones and drops some. The sample contains hundreds of thousands of clones, more than 85% of which appear only once. Input material: peripheral blood. The receptors here all came from a man in his forties or fifties with acute or convalescent COVID-19.

The chain couples TRBV14 to TRBJ1-1; a possible D gene is TRBD1 (6 bases). CDR3 length: 13 residues. Germline CDR1 and CDR2: SGHDN and FVKESK. The ends were cut back, 5 bases at V and 4 bases at J, with 11 bases in the middle. The CDR3 DNA sequence: TGTGCCAGCAGCTATACAGGGTTCACTGAAGCTTTCTTT. Translating it yields CASSYTGFTEAFF.

The rearrangement uses TRBV11-1 and TRBJ2-7; 9 bases match TRBD1. The CDR3 is 14 amino acids. Germline V gene lookup returns CDR1 SGHAT and CDR2 FQDESV (reference sequence). After removal of 5 bases from V and 5 bases from J, the junction contained 7 bases not matched to a gene. The CDR3 region is CASSRRDRDHEQYF. DNA for the CDR3: TGTGCCAGCAGCCGCCGGGACAGGGACCACGAGCAGTACTTC.

This clone occurred once. The V call is TRBV6-1, the J call TRBJ2-3, with 7 positions matching TRBD2. V shed 3 bases and J 3 bases; nucleotides not matched to a gene: 6. The CDR3 contains 15 residues. The germline V gene encodes CDR1 MNHNS and CDR2 SASEGT. The CDR3 protein is CASSERAGPTDTQYF. The CDR3 DNA reads as TGTGCCAGCAGTGAGAGAGCGGGACCAACAGATACGCAGTATTTT.

The chain uses TRBV19 and TRBJ1-1; 8 bases are a match to TRBD1. The CDR3 loop spans 14 amino acids. The germline gives CDR1 LNHDA, CDR2 SQIVND (reference sequence). The trim removed 2 bases at V and 7 bases at J, leaving 6 bases unmatched. The CDR3 DNA reads TGTGCCAGTAGTATATGGGCAGGGGGCGGTGAAGCTTTCTTT. Amino acid sequence: CASSIWAGGGEAFF.

This chain connects TRBV28 to TRBJ1-5; D not resolved. The CDR3 runs 16 residues. CDR1 and CDR2 (germline): MDHEN, SYDVKM. Trimming cost V 5 bases and J 7 bases, with 21 bases left between them. CDR3 DNA sequence: TGTGCCAGCAGTCCCGGGTCGCGGGGTGGTCAACAGCCCCAGCATTTT. Translating it yields CASSPGSRGGQQPQHF.

The rearrangement joins TRBV2 to TRBJ2-5; the match to TRBD2 covers 8 bases. Germline values: CDR1 SNHLY, CDR2 FYNNEI. This CDR3 comprises 16 residues. J lost 5 bases, V lost 5 bases, and 13 bases had no gene match. In DNA, the CDR3 is TGTGCCAGCAGTCCCACTTTACTAGCGGCCCAGGAGACCCAGTACTTC. The encoded protein is CASSPTLLAAQETQYF. The full variable domain, in which reference TRBV2 and TRBJ2-5 provide the parts outside the CDR3, is EPEVTQTPSHQVTQMGQEVILRCVPISNHLYFYWYRQILGQKVEFLVSFYNNEISEKSEIFDDQFSVERPDGSNFTLKIRSTKLEDSAMYFCASSPTLLAAQETQYFGPGTRLLVL.

V usage is TRBV28 and J usage is TRBJ1-5; 10 bases fit TRBD1. With V trimmed by 4 bases and J by 4 bases, 10 bases remained unmatched. Germline CDR1 reads MDHEN; CDR2 reads SYDVKM. The CDR3 is made up of 17 amino acids. Here the CDR3 reads CASSWDRGVPVNQPQHF. As DNA, the CDR3 is TGTGCCAGCAGTTGGGACAGGGGTGTTCCGGTTAATCAGCCCCAGCATTTT.

Only one count was recorded for this clone. The chain recombines TRBV18 with TRBJ2-1; 15 bases fit TRBD2. This CDR3 comprises 18 residues. Per the germline V gene, CDR1 is KGHSH and CDR2 is LQKENI. Trimming cost V 3 bases and J 2 bases; bases outside gene matches: 5. CDR3 loop: CASSPGLAGGGPYNEQFF. The CDR3 DNA is TGTGCCAGCTCACCGGGACTAGCGGGAGGAGGCCCCTACAATGAGCAGTTCTTC.

V and J are TRBV7-2 and TRBJ2-2; TRBD2 matches 8 bases. Germline V gene data show CDR1 as SGHTA and CDR2 as FQGNSA. This CDR3 is 14 amino acids long. Trimming cost V 6 bases and J 7 bases; bases outside gene matches: 7. This chain's CDR3 is CASSPSGGGGELFF. The DNA of the CDR3 is TGTGCCAGCAGTCCGTCGGGAGGGGGCGGGGAGCTGTTTTTT.

The chain couples TRBV27 to TRBJ1-6, with D perhaps matching TRBD1 (5 bases). V was pared by 1 base and J by 6 bases, with 10 bases between. The germline V gene has CDR1 MNHEY and CDR2 SMNVEV (reference sequence). This CDR3 has 15 amino acids. CDR3 nucleotide sequence: TGTGCCAGCAGTTTATTTACTGGGGCTAATTCACCCCTCCACTTT. Its protein product is CASSLFTGANSPLHF.

The J gene is TRBJ1-4, the V gene TRBV5-1; 7 bases match TRBD1. In germline, CDR1 is SGHRS, CDR2 YFSETQ. V dropped 4 bases and J dropped 1; count of bases not matched to a gene: 7. The CDR3 loop spans 16 amino acids. CDR3 region: CASSTRAGGTNEKLFF. The CDR3 DNA reads TGCGCCAGCAGCACGCGCGCAGGGGGAACTAATGAAAAACTGTTTTTT.

The chain recombines TRBV18 with TRBJ2-7; 8 positions match TRBD2. The CDR3 covers 15 residues. Unmatched junction bases numbered 8, after V lost 0 bases and J lost 7 bases. CDR1 KGHSH and CDR2 LQKENI come from the germline V gene. This chain's CDR3 is CASSPPPAGAWEQYF. Here the CDR3 DNA reads TGTGCCAGCTCACCACCGCCAGCGGGAGCTTGGGAGCAGTACTTC.